This TCR beta chain originates from a study of blood T cell repertoires in COVID-19. This CDR3 spans 15 amino acids. J gave up 5 bases and V 4 bases, and 8 bases lay outside the gene matches. Germline V gene data show CDR1 as SGHRS and CDR2 as YFSETQ. The table came from immunoSEQ multiplex PCR; TCRdb's copy has only in-frame clones and leaves some out. The data show roughly 200,000 clones, approximately 80% seen once. The receptor was derived from a woman in her sixties with acute COVID-19. The sequencing sample was made of PBMCs or T cells enriched from blood (not recorded which). The chain uses TRBV5-1 and TRBJ2-7, with 11 bases fitting TRBD1. CDR3 protein: CASSHLGQGVDEQYV. The DNA of the CDR3 is TGCGCCAGCAGCCACTTGGGACAGGGGGTCGACGAGCAGTACGTC.